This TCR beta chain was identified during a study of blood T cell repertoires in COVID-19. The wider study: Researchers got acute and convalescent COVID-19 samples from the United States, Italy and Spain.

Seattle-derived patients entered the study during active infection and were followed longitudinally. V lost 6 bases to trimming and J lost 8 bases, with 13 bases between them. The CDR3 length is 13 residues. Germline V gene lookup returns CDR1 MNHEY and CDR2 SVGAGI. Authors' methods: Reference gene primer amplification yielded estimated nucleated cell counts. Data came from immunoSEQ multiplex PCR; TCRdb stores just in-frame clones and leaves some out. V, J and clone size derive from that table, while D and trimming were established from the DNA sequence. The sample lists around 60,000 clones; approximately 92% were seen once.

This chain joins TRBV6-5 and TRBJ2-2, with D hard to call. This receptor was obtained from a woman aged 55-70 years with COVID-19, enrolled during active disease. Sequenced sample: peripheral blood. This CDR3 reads CASRGLSLGELFF. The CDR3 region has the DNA TGTGCCAGCAGGGGCCTATCTCTTGGGGAGCTGTTTTTT.